Listed here is a single T cell receptor (beta chain). Primers for the PCR totalled 60 Vbeta and 13 Jbeta. Produced via immunoSEQ multiplex PCR; TCRdb's table is partial and in-frame only. The repertoire holds 95,000 to 110,000 clones, approximately 73% seen once, with 10% in the top ten. The data derive from a study of cytomegalovirus exposure and HLA in healthy donors. Germline loops: CDR1 SGHTA, CDR2 FQGNSA. The CDR3 length is 17 residues. Germline trimming cut 1 base from V and 0 bases from J; bases unmatched to any gene: 8. This chain joins TRBV7-2 and TRBJ2-7, with 8 bases fitting TRBD2. The sequence was collected from a woman aged 18-35 years in good health and CMV-seropositive. The sequencing sample was made of PBMCs. The CDR3 loop is CASSLGTSGYSSYEQYF. CDR3 DNA sequence: TGTGCCAGCAGCTTAGGAACTAGCGGATATAGCTCCTACGAGCAGTACTTC.